What follows are 30 T cell receptor beta chains derived from one specimen sequenced in a study of blood T cell repertoires in COVID-19. The table came from immunoSEQ multiplex PCR; TCRdb's copy has only in-frame clones and leaves some out. In the table there are around 300,000 clones, about nine tenths of which are singletons. Sequenced input: peripheral blood. These receptors originate from a woman aged 25 to 39 with active or convalescent COVID-19.

CDR3: CASSFVSGGYTF. The CDR3 DNA reads TGTGCCAGCAGCTTCGTCAGCGGAGGCTACACCTTC. The chain employs TRBV7-9 and TRBJ1-2; D remains ambiguous. This CDR3 is 12 amino acids long. V was clipped by 3 bases and J by 8 bases, with 10 bases between them. Germline values: CDR1 SEHNR, CDR2 FQNEAQ (reference sequence).

The gene calls are TRBV10-3 and TRBJ1-1; possibly TRBD1 for D (6 bases). The length of the CDR3 is 14 residues. V gave up 5 bases and J gave up 1 base, with 11 bases separating them. Germline lookup yields CDR1 ENHRY and CDR2 SYGVKD. In DNA form, the CDR3 reads TGTGCCATCAGTTTAAAGACAGGGAACACTGAAGCTTTCTTT. Protein: CAISLKTGNTEAFF.

The V call is TRBV12-3 or TRBV12-4, the J call TRBJ1-5; possibly TRBD1 for D (5 bases). This CDR3 comprises 13 residues. V was cut by 3 bases and J by 9 bases, with 12 bases left in between. The CDR3 DNA reads TGTGCCAGCAGTTTGCGCAGGGAGGCGCCCCAGCATTTT. Its protein is CASSLRREAPQHF.

This clone has a handful of counts. The V and J genes are TRBV19 and TRBJ1-2; 8 bases line up with TRBD1. The CDR3 spans 14 residues. V lost 5 bases, J lost 6 bases, and 8 bases stayed unmatched. Germline loops: CDR1 LNHDA, CDR2 SQIVND (reference sequence). Here the CDR3 reads CASSPYRGSDGYTF. DNA of the CDR3: TGTGCCAGTAGTCCGTACAGGGGGTCTGATGGCTACACCTTC.

This clone appeared once. This chain joins TRBV6-7 and TRBJ1-1, with D perhaps matching TRBD1 (5 bases). TRBV6-7 is an open reading frame whose function is uncertain. CDR3 size: 17 residues. Trimming pared 2 bases from V and 3 bases from J, leaving 19 bases between. The CDR3 DNA sequence: TGTGCCAGCAGTTACCCCGACGGGGGGGTGAGGGACACTGAAGCTTTCTTT. Protein product: CASSYPDGGVRDTEAFF.

The V call is TRBV2, the J call TRBJ2-7; 8 nucleotides agree with TRBD1. V dropped 4 bases and J dropped 4; count of bases not matched to a gene: 6. The CDR3 has 14 amino acids. CDR1 is SNHLY and CDR2 is FYNNEI in the germline V gene. In DNA form, the CDR3 reads TGTGCCAGCAGTGGGACCCGACAGGGGTACGAGCAGTACTTC. Translation: CASSGTRQGYEQYF.

This chain joins TRBV11-1 and TRBJ2-1; D is possibly TRBD1 (6 bases). The CDR3 extends over 14 amino acids. V was pared by 2 bases and J by 7 bases, with 12 bases between. The germline CDR1 and CDR2 sequences are SGHAT and FQDESV (reference sequence). CDR3 sequence: CASSLIIGGNEQFF. CDR3 bases: TGTGCCAGCAGCTTAATCATAGGGGGTAATGAGCAGTTCTTC.

The V call is TRBV19, the J call TRBJ2-2, with D unclear. The germline V and J ends were trimmed by 9 bases and 8 bases, with 10 bases remaining between them. Germline-derived CDR1 and CDR2 are LNHDA and SQIVND (reference sequence). The CDR3 extends over 11 amino acids. The CDR3 is CASSLRGELFF. The CDR3, as DNA: TGTGCCAGCTCCCTAAGAGGGGAGCTGTTTTTT.

This clone has only a few counts. The chain couples TRBV21-1 to TRBJ2-7; the table gives TRBD1 as D, unverified against the DNA. TRBV21-1 is marked as a pseudogene. CDR3 length equals 9 residues. CDR3 sequence (DNA): TGTGCCAGCAGCTTTCGACAGGTATTC. This encodes CASSFRQVF.

V gene TRBV28 combines with J gene TRBJ1-3, with D uncertain. This CDR3 comprises 12 residues. Per the germline V gene, CDR1 is MDHEN and CDR2 is SYDVKM. Trimming removed 1 base at V and 8 bases at J, with 6 bases between. CDR3 sequence: CASSLLRDTIYF. CDR3 nucleotide sequence: TGTGCCAGCAGTTTATTAAGAGACACCATATATTTT.

The chain couples TRBV27 to TRBJ2-4, with D possibly being TRBD2 (6 bases). The CDR3 extends over 18 amino acids. V gave up 6 bases and J gave up 0 bases, with 21 bases separating them. From germline, CDR1 is MNHEY and CDR2 SMNVEV (reference sequence). CDR3 region: CASSPLTGDLVAKNIQYF. In DNA, the CDR3 is TGTGCCAGCAGCCCACTTACGGGGGACTTAGTAGCCAAAAACATTCAGTACTTC.

This chain connects TRBV9 to TRBJ1-4; 8 bases are shared with TRBD1. Trimming cost V 3 bases and J 1 base; bases outside gene matches: 5. CDR1 is SGDLS and CDR2 is YYNGEE in the germline V gene. The CDR3 covers 16 residues. The CDR3 DNA follows: TGTGCCAGCAGCGCCCGACAGGGGAGAACTAATGAAAAACTGTTTTTT. Translation gives CASSARQGRTNEKLFF.

The chain links TRBV6-1 to TRBJ2-7, with TRBD1 identical over 8 bases. Germline CDR1 MNHNS, CDR2 SASEGT. This CDR3 comprises 15 residues. With V trimmed by 1 base and J by 5 bases, 7 bases remained unmatched. For the CDR3, the DNA is TGTGCCAGCAGTGAAGTAGGCAGGGGGCGGGACGAGCAGTACTTC. This encodes CASSEVGRGRDEQYF.

The genes are TRBV7-9 and TRBJ1-2, with no clear D. Trimming shortened V by 4 bases and J by 5 bases, and 11 bases separated the two germline ends. The CDR3 is 13 residues long. Per the germline V gene, CDR1 is SEHNR and CDR2 is FQNEAQ (reference sequence). DNA for the CDR3: TGTGCCAGCAGCTCAGGCCAGGATTATGGCTACACCTTC. Translation gives CASSSGQDYGYTF.

V gene TRBV10-1 combines with J gene TRBJ1-2; possibly TRBD1 for D (5 bases). CDR1 is WNHNN and CDR2 is SYGVQD in the germline V gene (reference sequence). The CDR3 spans 13 residues. V was pared by 4 bases and J by 4 bases, with 10 bases between. This chain's CDR3 is CASSVGQGYGYTF. The CDR3 bases are TGCGCCAGCAGTGTTGGCCAGGGCTATGGCTACACCTTC.

This clone was counted a few times. The V gene is TRBV7-9, the J gene TRBJ2-2; TRBD2 is a possible D gene (6 bases). CDR3 size: 14 residues. Per the germline V gene, CDR1 is SEHNR and CDR2 is FQNEAQ (reference sequence). Between the trimmed V and J ends, which lost 6 bases and 0 bases, there was a span of 8 bases. Here the CDR3 reads CASSGGTNTGELFF. CDR3 DNA: TGTGCCAGCAGTGGAGGGACGAACACCGGGGAGCTGTTTTTT.

The rearrangement uses TRBV7-9 and TRBJ2-7; 11 bases match TRBD1. Trimming cost V 0 bases and J 6 bases; bases outside gene matches: 7. CDR1 and CDR2 from the germline V gene are SEHNR and FQNEAQ (reference sequence). The CDR3 loop spans 16 amino acids. Here the CDR3 DNA reads TGTGCCAGCAGCTTAGCGGACAGGGGGCGGTGGTCCGAGCAGTACTTC. It translates to CASSLADRGRWSEQYF.

This chain links TRBV28 with TRBJ1-3, with 7 bases fitting TRBD1. From germline, CDR1 is MDHEN and CDR2 SYDVKM. The V segment lost 5 bases and the J segment 0 bases; nucleotides outside the gene matches: 7. This CDR3 has 16 residues. The DNA of the CDR3 is TGTGCCAGCAGTAGACAGGGACTCTCCTCTGGAAACACCATATATTTT. Protein product: CASSRQGLSSGNTIYF.

The table lists this clone with a few counts. The chain uses TRBV28 and TRBJ1-2; D is unresolved. V was shortened by 7 bases and J by 5 bases, with 11 bases between the two germline ends. CDR3 length: 12 amino acids. The V gene's germline CDR1 is MDHEN and CDR2 SYDVKM. This chain's CDR3 is CASTTSQYGYTF. The CDR3 coding sequence is TGTGCCAGCACGACAAGCCAATATGGCTACACCTTC.

The chain has TRBV7-9 and TRBJ1-2; D might be TRBD1 (5 bases). CDR1 and CDR2 from the germline V gene are SEHNR and FQNEAQ (reference sequence). The CDR3 has 13 amino acids. V was trimmed by 5 bases and J by 7 bases, leaving 14 bases between them. CDR3 nucleotide sequence: TGTGCCAGCAGCCCCGGGGGGGGAAGTGGCTACACCTTC. Amino acids: CASSPGGGSGYTF.

The chain couples TRBV7-9 to TRBJ1-4; D might be TRBD1 (5 bases). Germline assignment: CDR1 SEHNR and CDR2 FQNEAQ (reference sequence). The CDR3 covers 17 residues. With 3 bases removed from V and 4 bases from J, the gap between germline ends came to 18 bases. CDR3 sequence (DNA): TGTGCCAGCAGCTTCGGGCAGGGTGAGACCTTTAATGAAAAACTGTTTTTT. Its translation: CASSFGQGETFNEKLFF.

The chain recombines TRBV28 with TRBJ1-5; TRBD1 is a possible D gene (5 bases). CDR1 is MDHEN and CDR2 is SYDVKM in the germline V gene. V gave up 1 base and J gave up 2 bases, with 9 bases separating them. This CDR3 spans 15 amino acids. CDR3 sequence: CASSLSGSGNQPQHF. In nucleotides, the CDR3 is TGTGCCAGCAGTTTATCAGGGTCCGGCAATCAGCCCCAGCATTTT.

This chain joins TRBV29-1 and TRBJ2-7, with 8 bases identical to TRBD2. The CDR3 totals 13 residues. Germline trimming cut 0 bases from V and 6 bases from J; bases unmatched to any gene: 4. Germline CDR1 and CDR2: SQVTM and ANQGSEA. The CDR3 DNA is TGCAGCGTTGAAGATCCCGGGACTAGCGAGCAGTACTTC. Its protein product is CSVEDPGTSEQYF.

The CDR3 region is CASSLGQTGRGTDTQYF. DNA for the CDR3: TGTGCCAGCAGCTTAGGGCAGACAGGGAGAGGCACAGATACGCAGTATTTT. The chain uses TRBV7-9 and TRBJ2-3, with TRBD1 matching 7 bases. V was clipped by 1 base and J by 1 base; unmatched bases: 8. This CDR3 is built from 17 residues. CDR1 and CDR2 from the germline V gene are SEHNR and FQNEAQ (reference sequence).

In this sample, this clone turned up once. V and J are TRBV18 and TRBJ2-3; 12 bases agree with TRBD2. This CDR3 is built from 18 residues. The V gene end was trimmed by 3 bases and the J gene end by 4 bases; junction bases not matched to a gene: 11. In germline, CDR1 is KGHSH, CDR2 LQKENI. This CDR3 reads CASSPLGAASGGADTQYF. In DNA form, the CDR3 reads TGTGCCAGCTCACCCCTCGGTGCGGCTAGCGGGGGGGCAGATACGCAGTATTTT.

The chain employs TRBV3-1 (or the pseudogene TRBV3-2) and TRBJ1-5; D call uncertain. V was pared by 2 bases and J by 5 bases, with 10 bases between. The germline V gene has CDR1 LGHDT and CDR2 YNNKEL (reference sequence). The CDR3 runs to 14 residues. CDR3 residues: CASSQSWRDQPQHF. As DNA, the CDR3 is TGTGCCAGCAGCCAATCTTGGAGGGATCAGCCCCAGCATTTT.

The rearrangement joins TRBV20-1 to TRBJ2-1, with 8 positions matching TRBD2. The CDR3 consists of 16 residues. The germline CDR1 and CDR2 sequences are DFQATT and SNEGSKA (reference sequence). After removal of 3 bases from V and 8 bases from J, the junction contained 15 bases not matched to a gene. CDR3 sequence (DNA): TGCAGTGCTAGTTCTTTAGCGGGGTTTCAGGGTTATGAGCAGTTCTTC. Its translation: CSASSLAGFQGYEQFF.

The chain combines TRBV7-2 with TRBJ1-5, with D possibly being TRBD1 (6 bases). V gave up 3 bases and J gave up 3 bases, with 12 bases separating them. There are 15 residues in the CDR3. The V gene's germline CDR1 is SGHTA and CDR2 FQGNSA. The DNA of the CDR3 is TGTGCCAGCAGCTTGAGGGCAGGGGCCAATCAGCCCCAGCATTTT. Translated, it gives CASSLRAGANQPQHF.

The V and J genes are TRBV6-1 and TRBJ2-2; D gene ambiguous. CDR3 size: 14 residues. In germline, CDR1 is MNHNS, CDR2 SASEGT. V was trimmed by 3 bases and J by 4 bases, leaving 9 bases between them. The CDR3 reads CASSEKRITGELFF. CDR3 nucleotide sequence: TGTGCCAGCAGTGAGAAGAGAATCACCGGGGAGCTGTTTTTT.

This clone is a singleton in its sample. The rearrangement links TRBV9 to TRBJ2-5, with 9 bases identical to TRBD1. CDR1 and CDR2 (germline): SGDLS, YYNGEE. The junction had 5 bases not matched to a gene; V was cut back by 0 bases and J by 5 bases. This CDR3 is 15 amino acids long. In DNA form, the CDR3 reads TGTGCCAGCAGCGTAGGACAGGGGGTCTTGGAGACCCAGTACTTC. Translation gives CASSVGQGVLETQYF.